The 7 T cell receptor beta chains below were found in one sample sequenced in a study of control samples from healthy donors and cancer patients (dated by TCRdb to the early 2020s). To prepare the library, the immunoSEQ multiplex PCR assay was applied. The immuneACCESS repertoire file appears here via TCRdb, limited to in-frame rearrangements. These files lack a portion of the clones; in checked studies, under half of the deficit traces to unresolved V genes, and the cause of the others is not known. This sample comprises over 110,000 clones, 70% to 90% of them detected only once. Roughly 10% of the sample rests with the top ten. The sequencing input was blood. These receptors came from a woman in her twenties or thirties in good health.

This chain uses TRBV19 with TRBJ1-2; TRBD1 might be the D (5 bases). V lost 5 bases to trimming and J lost 3 bases, with 16 bases between them. CDR1 and CDR2 (germline): LNHDA, SQIVND (reference sequence). The CDR3 loop spans 15 amino acids. This CDR3 is CASSPVGAFDYGYTF. The DNA for the CDR3 is TGTGCCAGTAGTCCGGTCGGGGCGTTCGACTATGGCTACACCTTC.

This sequence joins TRBV3-1 (or the pseudogene TRBV3-2) and TRBJ2-7; 11 bases fit TRBD2. V shed 6 bases and J 6 bases; nucleotides not matched to a gene: 10. Germline-derived CDR1 and CDR2 are LGHDT and YNNKEL (reference sequence). This CDR3 region has 15 residues. The CDR3 here is CASSHILAGAGEQYF. As DNA, the CDR3 is TGTGCCAGCAGTCACATACTAGCGGGAGCGGGCGAGCAGTACTTC.

This chain links TRBV7-6 with TRBJ1-6, with D possibly being TRBD1 (5 bases). Per germline, CDR1 SGHVS and CDR2 FNYEAQ. CDR3 length: 15 amino acids. The ends were cut back, 1 base at V and 6 bases at J, with 10 bases in the middle. The CDR3 DNA follows: TGTGCCAGCAGCTTAGATAGGGGACGTAATTCACCCCTCCACTTT. Protein product: CASSLDRGRNSPLHF.

This sequence joins TRBV4-2 and TRBJ1-1; 8 nucleotides align to TRBD1. Losses at the gene ends were 1 base for V and 6 bases for J; bases not matched to a gene: 7. The CDR3 runs 15 residues. CDR1 is LGHNA, CDR2 YNFKEQ, per germline. CDR3 bases: TGTGCCAGCAGCCAAGGCGGGCAGGGGGCGTCTGAAGCTTTCTTT. Translated, it gives CASSQGGQGASEAFF.

V gene TRBV24-1 combines with J gene TRBJ2-3; TRBD1 matches 11 bases. The germline V gene encodes CDR1 KGHDR and CDR2 SFDVKD. This CDR3 spans 19 amino acids. V lost 1 base, J lost 2 bases, and 10 bases stayed unmatched. The CDR3 loop reads CATSDFRDRGNFATDTQYF. The DNA for the CDR3 is TGTGCCACCAGTGATTTCCGGGACAGGGGGAACTTCGCCACAGATACGCAGTATTTT.

This rearrangement joins TRBV13 to TRBJ1-1, with TRBD1 as a possible D gene (5 bases). Deletions cut 4 bases from V and 8 bases from J, with 17 bases between. Germline CDR1 PRHDT, CDR2 FYEKMQ (reference sequence). The CDR3 is 14 amino acids. CDR3 residues: CASSYPNKGPEAFF. DNA of the CDR3: TGTGCCAGCAGCTACCCTAACAAGGGGCCCGAAGCTTTCTTT. The entire variable domain, with the rest obtained from reference TRBV13 and TRBJ1-1, is as follows: AAGVIQSPRHLIKEKRETATLKCYPIPRHDTVYWYQQGPGQDPQFLISFYEKMQSDKGSIPDRFSAQQFSDYHSELNMSSLELGDSALYFCASSYPNKGPEAFFGQGTRLTVV.

The chain employs TRBV28 and TRBJ2-7; 7 nucleotides agree with TRBD1. The V gene's germline CDR1 is MDHEN and CDR2 SYDVKM. This CDR3 has 13 residues. Unmatched junction bases numbered 9, after V lost 6 bases and J lost 7 bases. Written as DNA, the CDR3 is TGTGCCAGCAGCCCACAGGGGACCAAAGAGCAGTACTTC. Translation: CASSPQGTKEQYF.